The next 21 T cell receptor beta chains were all read from a single sample in a study of patients and donors after allogeneic stem cell transplantation. TCRdb re-called the RT-PCR reads through MiXCR, storing one row per CDR3 protein. Among 190,000 or so distinct CDR3 sequences listed, around two fifths were seen once. Specimen: blood, either unsorted or a sorted T cell fraction (not recorded which). These receptors all come from a human donor who was either an allogeneic HSCT recipient or a stem cell or donor lymphocyte infusion donor (not recorded which). It is not recorded whose cells these are; they may come from a transplant donor.

The chain joins TRBV12-3 or TRBV12-4 to TRBJ2-3, with 10 bases that match TRBD2. CDR3 length: 19 amino acids. V dropped 2 bases and J dropped 2; count of bases not matched to a gene: 13. Here the CDR3 reads CASSLIFLAGVEDTDTQYF. CDR3 nucleotide sequence: TGTGCCAGCAGTTTAATTTTTCTAGCGGGAGTGGAGGACACAGATACGCAGTATTTT.

This clonotype was picked up a small number of times. One base away lies a much larger clone, so this may be a sequencing read error. The conserved phenylalanine or tryptophan normally closing the CDR3 is absent here, so this likely arose from a read error. The J gene is TRBJ2-5, the V gene TRBV11-2, with D hard to call. The germline V gene has CDR1 SGHAT and CDR2 FQNNGV. V lost 0 bases, J lost 4 bases, and 0 bases lay in between. The CDR3 has 11 amino acids. The CDR3 DNA is TGTGCCAGCAGCTTAGAAGAGACCCAGTACTCC. The encoded protein is CASSLEETQYS.

The chain joins TRBV20-1 to TRBJ2-7, with 16 bases aligning to TRBD2. This CDR3 is 16 amino acids long. J was trimmed by 0 bases and V by 6 bases; bases with no gene match: 5. CDR1 is DFQATT and CDR2 is SNEGSKA in the germline V gene (reference sequence). The DNA of the CDR3 is TGCAGTGCGACCGGGACTAGCGGGAGGGCCTCCTACGAGCAGTACTTC. This translates into CSATGTSGRASYEQYF.

This chain links TRBV6-5 with TRBJ1-4; no firm D call. The CDR3 is 15 residues long. Trimming cost V 0 bases and J 6 bases, with 11 bases left between them. Per germline, CDR1 MNHEY and CDR2 SVGAGI. CDR3: CASSYSRGFDEKLFF. CDR3 in DNA: TGTGCCAGCAGTTACTCGAGAGGGTTCGATGAAAAACTGTTTTTT.

The CDR3 DNA is TGTGCCAGCACCCCCAGCGGGAGGTACACAGATACGCAGTATTTT. Its protein product is CASTPSGRYTDTQYF. The chain carries TRBV7-8 and TRBJ2-3, with TRBD2 identical over 9 bases. Unmatched junction bases numbered 7, after V lost 7 bases and J lost 2 bases. CDR1 SGHVS and CDR2 FQNEAQ come from the germline V gene. The length of the CDR3 is 15 residues.

In DNA, the CDR3 is TGTGCCAGCAGCTTGGGCGCAGGGGATGGCTACACCTTC. Amino acid sequence: CASSLGAGDGYTF. The V call is TRBV5-8, the J call TRBJ1-2; D perhaps matches TRBD1 (6 bases). The germline gives CDR1 SGHTS, CDR2 YDEGEE. The CDR3 spans 13 residues. V was cut by 0 bases and J by 6 bases, with 9 bases left in between.

The genes are TRBV27 and TRBJ2-7; TRBD1 might be the D (6 bases). The V end lost 2 bases, the J end lost 6 bases, and 11 bases lay between the germline ends. This CDR3 has 13 amino acids. CDR1 and CDR2 (germline): MNHEY, SMNVEV (reference sequence). This CDR3 reads CASSLRDITEQYF. In DNA, the CDR3 is TGTGCCAGCAGTTTACGGGACATTACCGAGCAGTACTTC.

The chain links TRBV5-1 to TRBJ1-1, with D hard to call. The V and J ends lost 0 bases and 1 base respectively, with 10 bases between them. The CDR3 spans 15 residues. The germline CDR1 and CDR2 sequences are SGHRS and YFSETQ. CDR3 region: CASSLGAEGNTEAFF. DNA for the CDR3: TGCGCCAGCAGCTTGGGGGCCGAGGGGAACACTGAAGCTTTCTTT.

The J gene is TRBJ1-5, the V gene TRBV20-1; D is uncertain. V was shortened by 3 bases and J by 6 bases, with 6 bases between the two germline ends. The CDR3 length is 11 residues. CDR1 and CDR2 (germline): DFQATT, SNEGSKA (reference sequence). The CDR3 DNA reads TGCAGTGCTAGGGTCGGTCAGCCCCAGCATTTT. Protein product: CSARVGQPQHF.

V usage is TRBV5-1 and J usage is TRBJ2-1; D is perhaps TRBD1 (5 bases). Germline assignment: CDR1 SGHRS and CDR2 YFSETQ. Trimming took off 5 bases at V and 5 bases at J, with 14 bases between the two ends. The CDR3 loop spans 14 amino acids. In DNA, the CDR3 is TGCGCCAGCAGGTTAAACAGGATTGACAATGAGCAGTTCTTC. As protein: CASRLNRIDNEQFF.

This clonotype was counted between two and nine times. The V and J genes are TRBV5-1 and TRBJ1-2, with D unclear. The V gene's germline CDR1 is SGHRS and CDR2 YFSETQ. Trimming pared 0 bases from V and 1 base from J, leaving 16 bases between. This CDR3 has 17 amino acids. The CDR3 coding sequence is TGCGCCAGCAGCTTGGGTGGCGGCACAGCCGTTAACTATGGCTACACCTTC. Encoded protein: CASSLGGGTAVNYGYTF.

This sequence joins TRBV6-2 or TRBV6-3 and TRBJ1-1; no definite D call. This CDR3 has 14 amino acids. The V gene's germline CDR1 is MNHEY and CDR2 SVGEGT. V shed 6 bases and J shed 1 base, with 12 bases lying between them. The CDR3 nucleotides are TGTGCCAGCAGCCACCGACTGGAGAACACTGAAGCTTTCTTT. Amino acids: CASSHRLENTEAFF.

This clonotype was counted once. CDR3 protein: CSARDLTPGTSGRTYEQYF. CDR3 coding DNA: TGCAGTGCTAGAGATCTAACCCCTGGGACTAGCGGGAGAACCTACGAGCAGTACTTC. J is TRBJ2-7 and V is TRBV20-1; TRBD2 agrees at 14 bases. The CDR3 runs 19 residues. Germline CDR1 DFQATT, CDR2 SNEGSKA (reference sequence). The ends lost 0 bases at V and 2 bases at J; junction bases unmatched: 12.

This chain joins TRBV6-6 and TRBJ1-5; the D is unclear. Germline V gene sequence: CDR1 MNHNY, CDR2 SVGAGI (reference sequence). This CDR3 is 14 amino acids long. V lost 7 bases and J 7 bases, leaving 17 bases between the germline ends. CDR3 nucleotide sequence: TGTGCCAGCACGGACCCGGGTGAAGAACAGCCCCAGCATTTT. Protein product: CASTDPGEEQPQHF.

The rearrangement uses TRBV12-3 or TRBV12-4 and TRBJ2-6, with D uncertain. This CDR3 is 15 amino acids long. Trimming took off 2 bases at V and 0 bases at J, with 5 bases between the two ends. CDR3 sequence (DNA): TGTGCCAGCAGTTTACACGGCTCTGGGGCCAACGTCCTGACTTTC. It encodes CASSLHGSGANVLTF.

This clonotype was seen just once. This chain joins TRBV29-1 and TRBJ2-3, with D possibly matching TRBD1 (6 bases). The CDR3 has 12 residues. Germline values: CDR1 SQVTM, CDR2 ANQGSEA. The ends were cut back, 4 bases at V and 1 base at J, with 6 bases in the middle. This chain's CDR3 is CSVGTGTDTQYF. Here the CDR3 DNA reads TGCAGCGTTGGGACAGGCACAGATACGCAGTATTTT.

This clonotype was found a few times. The chain has TRBV12-3 or TRBV12-4 and TRBJ1-1; D remains ambiguous. The V gene lost 7 bases and the J gene lost 5 bases, with 14 bases spanning the gap. The CDR3 totals 13 residues. CDR3 bases: TGTGCCAGCATCCGAGGAAAGGAAACTGAAGCTTTCTTT. Translation gives CASIRGKETEAFF.

This clonotype was observed a few times. The chain combines TRBV4-3 with TRBJ1-4; tentative D call: TRBD1 (6 bases). CDR1 is LGHNA, CDR2 YSLEER, per germline. This CDR3 is built from 15 residues. The V end was cut by 3 bases, the J end by 6 bases, with 14 bases between. This chain's CDR3 is CASSHTDSLHEKLFF. As DNA, the CDR3 is TGCGCCAGCAGCCACACGGACAGTTTACATGAAAAACTGTTTTTT.

The sample holds a few counts of this clonotype. This chain joins TRBV6-5 and TRBJ1-4, with 8 nucleotides matching TRBD1. V dropped 5 bases and J dropped 8; count of bases not matched to a gene: 10. The CDR3 covers 15 residues. Germline V gene sequence: CDR1 MNHEY, CDR2 SVGAGI. CDR3 region: CASSESPGGWEKLFF. The CDR3 nucleotides read TGTGCCAGCAGTGAATCCCCAGGGGGCTGGGAAAAACTGTTTTTT.

The gene calls are TRBV28 and TRBJ2-7, with 7 bases fitting TRBD1. V gave up 2 bases and J gave up 10 bases; unmatched junction bases: 5. CDR1 is MDHEN and CDR2 is SYDVKM in the germline V gene. CDR3 length: 12 residues. The CDR3 protein is CASSLPDRVQYF. CDR3 DNA sequence: TGTGCCAGCAGTTTACCTGACAGGGTTCAGTACTTC. The variable domain in full, with the rest retrieved from reference TRBV28 and TRBJ2-7, is DVKVTQSSRYLVKRTGEKVFLECVQDMDHENMFWYRQDPGLGLRLIYFSYDVKMKEKGDIPEGYSVSREKKERFSLILESASTNQTSMYLCASSLPDRVQYFGPGTRLTVT.

The chain joins TRBV20-1 to TRBJ2-1; TRBD2 aligns across 9 bases. With 6 bases clipped from V and 3 bases from J, the junction kept 9 bases outside the gene matches. This CDR3 comprises 15 residues. Germline values: CDR1 DFQATT, CDR2 SNEGSKA (reference sequence). CDR3 coding DNA: TGCAGTGCCCCGTTAGCGGGAGAAGTCTACAATGAGCAGTTCTTC. Translation gives CSAPLAGEVYNEQFF.